These 8 T cell receptor beta chains were sequenced from one sample in a study of T-cell memory formation after mild COVID-19. TCRdb fed the 5' RACE reads into MiXCR, producing one record per CDR3 protein. The sample includes about 130,000 distinct CDR3 sequences, about 6% of them seen just once. The specimen was PBMCs or a T cell subset sorted from them (not recorded which). The origin of the receptors is an adult woman who had mild COVID-19 (a few samples of this study predate the infection). Cell type and time point are not known.

V and J are TRBV12-3 or TRBV12-4 and TRBJ2-2; TRBD2 matches 8 bases. This CDR3 comprises 17 residues. The trim removed 6 bases at V and 5 bases at J, leaving 14 bases unmatched. In DNA, the CDR3 is TGTGCCAGCAGCCCTTGGGGAGCGGGGGTGCGAACCGGGGAGCTGTTTTTT. It is translated as CASSPWGAGVRTGELFF.

This clonotype was picked up a small number of times. This rearrangement joins TRBV7-2 to TRBJ1-3; no firm D call. The CDR3 sequence is 12 residues long. The V gene's germline CDR1 is SGHTA and CDR2 FQGNSA. Trimming took 5 bases from V and 4 from J, leaving 6 bases between them. The CDR3 protein is CASSSQGNTIYF. CDR3 coding DNA: TGTGCCAGCAGCAGTCAGGGAAACACCATATATTTT.

This clonotype was seen at least ten times. The V and J genes are TRBV5-1 and TRBJ1-2; no clear D. The CDR3 loop spans 13 amino acids. V gave up 4 bases and J gave up 5 bases, with 12 bases separating them. The germline CDR1 and CDR2 sequences are SGHRS and YFSETQ. The CDR3 region is CASSLGEGYGYTF. The CDR3 coding sequence is TGCGCCAGCAGCCTTGGGGAAGGGTATGGCTACACCTTC.

This clonotype was seen many times. The CDR3 loop is CASSYKTAPPGEQYF. In DNA form, the CDR3 reads TGCGCCAGCAGCTATAAGACGGCCCCTCCAGGCGAGCAGTACTTC. The rearrangement joins TRBV5-1 to TRBJ2-7, with D unresolved. Deletions cut 3 bases from V and 6 bases from J, with 19 bases between. The CDR3 runs 15 residues. Germline CDR1 SGHRS, CDR2 YFSETQ.

This clonotype was counted a few times. V and J are TRBV4-1 and TRBJ1-5; possible D gene TRBD1, 5 bases. V lost 0 bases to trimming and J lost 0 bases, with 15 bases between them. Germline V gene sequence: CDR1 MGHRA, CDR2 YSYEKL. This CDR3 is built from 18 residues. The CDR3 DNA reads as TGCGCCAGCAGCCAAGAGTCTTTCGGGACCGTTAGCAATCAGCCCCAGCATTTT. Translating it yields CASSQESFGTVSNQPQHF.

Turning to this clonotype: A read error may produce the germline difference seen at one junction end. The rearrangement uses TRBV4-2 and TRBJ1-5; D unresolved. The CDR3 length is 15 residues. Germline V gene data show CDR1 as LGHNA and CDR2 as YNFKEQ. CDR3 coding DNA: TGTGCCAGCAGCCAAGGTAGTGCAGAGGAAGAGCCCCTGCATTTT. It specifies CASSQGSAEEEPLHF.

This clonotype was detected ten times or more. The CDR3 sequence: CSARDPFRSTGELFF. The CDR3 nucleotides are TGCAGTGCTAGGGACCCTTTTCGGAGCACCGGGGAGCTGTTTTTT. The chain carries TRBV20-1 and TRBJ2-2; D not certain. V was trimmed by 3 bases and J by 4 bases, leaving 15 bases between them. CDR1 and CDR2 (germline): DFQATT, SNEGSKA (reference sequence). This CDR3 comprises 15 residues.

Only a few counts were recorded for this clonotype. This sequence joins TRBV6-2 or TRBV6-3 and TRBJ1-2, with D perhaps TRBD1 (6 bases). This CDR3 contains 15 residues. The germline V gene has CDR1 MNHEY and CDR2 SVGEGT. V was pared by 5 bases and J by 4 bases, with 17 bases between. CDR3 region: CASSVTTGAGYGYTF. As DNA, the CDR3 is TGTGCCAGCAGTGTTACAACGGGGGCGGGCTATGGCTACACCTTC.